This T cell receptor (beta chain) was sequenced in a study of blood T cell repertoires in COVID-19. Background on the study: T cells, B-cell-depleted T cells, or PBMCs provided the cDNA or gDNA that served as material.

With V trimmed by 4 bases and J by 1 base, 7 bases remained unmatched. There are 16 residues in the CDR3. Germline CDR1 SGHDN, CDR2 FVKESK. Repertoires were generated with immunoSEQ multiplex PCR, while TCRdb's copy carries only in-frame clones and drops some. Of tens of thousands of clones listed, 65% to 85% are singletons. Source material: peripheral blood. The clonotype was recovered from a man aged 40-55 years with acute or convalescent COVID-19. The chain employs TRBV14 and TRBJ2-3; 8 nucleotides match TRBD1. CDR3 residues: CASSLGQGYGTDTQYF. The CDR3 DNA follows: TGTGCCAGCAGCCTCGGACAGGGTTACGGCACAGATACGCAGTATTTT. Combining the CDR3 with reference TRBV14 and TRBJ2-3 gives the whole variable domain EAGVTQFPSHSVIEKGQTVTLRCDPISGHDNLYWYRRVMGKEIKFLLHFVKESKQDESGMPNNRFLAERTGGTYSTLKVQPAELEDSGVYFCASSLGQGYGTDTQYFGPGTRLTVL.